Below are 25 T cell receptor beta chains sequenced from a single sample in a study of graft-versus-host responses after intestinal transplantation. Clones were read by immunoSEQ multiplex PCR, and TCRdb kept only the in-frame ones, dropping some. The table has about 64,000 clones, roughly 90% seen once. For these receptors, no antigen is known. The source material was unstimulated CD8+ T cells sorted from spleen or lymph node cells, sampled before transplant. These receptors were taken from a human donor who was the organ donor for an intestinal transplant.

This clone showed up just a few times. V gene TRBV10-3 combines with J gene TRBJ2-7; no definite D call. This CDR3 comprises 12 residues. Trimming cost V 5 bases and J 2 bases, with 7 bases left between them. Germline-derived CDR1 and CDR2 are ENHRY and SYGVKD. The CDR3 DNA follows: TGTGCCATCAGTCCCCGGGCCTACGAGCAGTACTTC. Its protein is CAISPRAYEQYF.

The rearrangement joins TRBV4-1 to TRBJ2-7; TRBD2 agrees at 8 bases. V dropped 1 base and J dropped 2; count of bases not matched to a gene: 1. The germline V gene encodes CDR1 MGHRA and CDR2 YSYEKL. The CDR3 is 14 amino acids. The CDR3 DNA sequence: TGCGCCAGCAGCCAAGGAGCGGGGGCCTACGAGCAGTACTTC. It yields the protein CASSQGAGAYEQYF.

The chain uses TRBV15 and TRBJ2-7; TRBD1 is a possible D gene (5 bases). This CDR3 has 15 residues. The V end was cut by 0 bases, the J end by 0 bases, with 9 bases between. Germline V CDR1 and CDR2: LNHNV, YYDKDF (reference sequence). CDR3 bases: TGTGCCACCAGCAGAGATCTAGACAGCTCCTACGAGCAGTACTTC. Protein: CATSRDLDSSYEQYF. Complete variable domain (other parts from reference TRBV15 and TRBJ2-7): DAMVIQNPRYQVTQFGKPVTLSCSQTLNHNVMYWYQQKSSQAPKLLFHYYDKDFNNEADTPDNFQSRRPNTSFCFLDIRSPGLGDTAMYLCATSRDLDSSYEQYFGPGTRLTVT.

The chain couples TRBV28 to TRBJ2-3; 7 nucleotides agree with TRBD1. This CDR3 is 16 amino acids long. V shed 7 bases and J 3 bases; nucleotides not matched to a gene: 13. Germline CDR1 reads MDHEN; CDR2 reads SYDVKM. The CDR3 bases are TGTGCCAGCAAGGAGAATTCCGGGACAGTGACAGATACGCAGTATTTT. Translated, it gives CASKENSGTVTDTQYF.

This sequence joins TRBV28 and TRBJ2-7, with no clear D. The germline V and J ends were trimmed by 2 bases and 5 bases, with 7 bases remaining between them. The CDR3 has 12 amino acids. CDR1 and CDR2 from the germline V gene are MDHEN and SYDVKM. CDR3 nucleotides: TGTGCCAGCAGTTTACTCGCGAACGAGCAGTACTTC. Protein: CASSLLANEQYF.

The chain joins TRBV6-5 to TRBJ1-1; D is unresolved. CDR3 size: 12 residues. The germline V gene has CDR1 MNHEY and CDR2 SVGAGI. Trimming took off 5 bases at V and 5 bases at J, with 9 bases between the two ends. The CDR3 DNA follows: TGTGCCAGCAGTCCACTAGGGACTGAAGCTTTCTTT. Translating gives CASSPLGTEAFF.

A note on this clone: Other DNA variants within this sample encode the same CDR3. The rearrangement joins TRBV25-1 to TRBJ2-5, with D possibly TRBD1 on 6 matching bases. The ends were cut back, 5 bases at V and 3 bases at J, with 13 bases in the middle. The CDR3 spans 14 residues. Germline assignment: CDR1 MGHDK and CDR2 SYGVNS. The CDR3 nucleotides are TGTGCCAGCAGTCCCGGACCAGGGGAAGAGACCCAGTACTTC. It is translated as CASSPGPGEETQYF.

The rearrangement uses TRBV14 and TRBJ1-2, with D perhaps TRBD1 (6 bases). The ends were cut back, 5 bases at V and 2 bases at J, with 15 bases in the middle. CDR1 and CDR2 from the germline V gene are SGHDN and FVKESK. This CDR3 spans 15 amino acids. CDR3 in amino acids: CASSSPGDTNYGYTF. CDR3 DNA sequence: TGTGCCAGCAGCTCGCCAGGGGATACAAACTATGGCTACACCTTC.

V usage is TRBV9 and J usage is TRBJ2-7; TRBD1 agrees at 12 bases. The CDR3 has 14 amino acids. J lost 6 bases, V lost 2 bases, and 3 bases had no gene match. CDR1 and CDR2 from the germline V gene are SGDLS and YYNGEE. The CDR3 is CASSVGTGGFEQYF. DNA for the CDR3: TGTGCCAGCAGCGTTGGGACAGGGGGCTTCGAGCAGTACTTC.

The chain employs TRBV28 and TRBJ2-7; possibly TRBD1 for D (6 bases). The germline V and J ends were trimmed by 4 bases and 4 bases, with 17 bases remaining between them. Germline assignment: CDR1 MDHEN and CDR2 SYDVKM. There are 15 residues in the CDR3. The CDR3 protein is CASSYRGTHIYEQYF. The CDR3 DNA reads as TGTGCCAGCAGTTATCGAGGGACACATATTTACGAGCAGTACTTC. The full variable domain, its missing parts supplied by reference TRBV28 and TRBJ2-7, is DVKVTQSSRYLVKRTGEKVFLECVQDMDHENMFWYRQDPGLGLRLIYFSYDVKMKEKGDIPEGYSVSREKKERFSLILESASTNQTSMYLCASSYRGTHIYEQYFGPGTRLTVT.

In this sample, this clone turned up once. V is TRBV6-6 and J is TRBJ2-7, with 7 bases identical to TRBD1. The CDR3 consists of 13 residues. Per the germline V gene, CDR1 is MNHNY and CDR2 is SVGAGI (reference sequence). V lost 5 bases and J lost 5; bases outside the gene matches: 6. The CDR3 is CASSIQGRDEQYF. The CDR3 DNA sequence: TGTGCCAGCAGTATACAGGGGAGAGACGAGCAGTACTTC.

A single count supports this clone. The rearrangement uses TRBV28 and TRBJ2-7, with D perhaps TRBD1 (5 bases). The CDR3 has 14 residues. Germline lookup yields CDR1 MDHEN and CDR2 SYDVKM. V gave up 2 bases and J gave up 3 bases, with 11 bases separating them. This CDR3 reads CASSLQGGYYEQYF. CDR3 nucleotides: TGTGCCAGCAGTTTACAGGGCGGTTACTACGAGCAGTACTTC.

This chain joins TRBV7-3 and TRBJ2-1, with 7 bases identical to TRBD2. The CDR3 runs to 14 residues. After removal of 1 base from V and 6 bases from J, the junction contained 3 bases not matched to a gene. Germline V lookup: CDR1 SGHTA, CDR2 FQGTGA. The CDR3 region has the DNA TGTGCCAGCAGCTTAATGGGGGGGGGCAATGAGCAGTTCTTC. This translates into CASSLMGGGNEQFF.

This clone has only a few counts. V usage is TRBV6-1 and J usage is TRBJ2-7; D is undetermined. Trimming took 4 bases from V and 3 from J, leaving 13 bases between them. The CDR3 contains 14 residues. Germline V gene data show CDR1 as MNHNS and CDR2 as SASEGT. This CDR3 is CASSAATGNYEQYF. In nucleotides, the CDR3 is TGTGCCAGCAGTGCCGCGACTGGTAACTACGAGCAGTACTTC.

The chain's CDR3 is CASSLLPPGEFVYTF. CDR3 bases: TGTGCCAGCAGTTTGTTACCCCCAGGGGAGTTTGTCTACACCTTC. This sequence joins TRBV27 and TRBJ1-2; a weak D match, TRBD1 (6 bases). The CDR3 extends over 15 amino acids. Trimming shortened V by 3 bases and J by 10 bases, and 21 bases separated the two germline ends. Germline loops: CDR1 MNHEY, CDR2 SMNVEV (reference sequence).

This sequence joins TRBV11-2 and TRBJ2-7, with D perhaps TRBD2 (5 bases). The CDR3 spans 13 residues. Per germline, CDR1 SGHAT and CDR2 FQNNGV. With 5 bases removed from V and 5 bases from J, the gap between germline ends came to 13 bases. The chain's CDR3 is CASSHRGPHEQYF. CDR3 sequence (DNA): TGTGCCAGCAGCCACAGAGGGCCGCACGAGCAGTACTTC.

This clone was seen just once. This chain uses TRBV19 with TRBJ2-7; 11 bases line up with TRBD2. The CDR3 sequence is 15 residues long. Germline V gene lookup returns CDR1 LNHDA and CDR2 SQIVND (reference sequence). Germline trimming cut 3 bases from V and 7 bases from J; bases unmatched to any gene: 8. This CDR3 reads CASSITGTSGSEQYF. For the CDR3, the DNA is TGTGCCAGTAGTATTACCGGGACTAGCGGATCTGAGCAGTACTTC.

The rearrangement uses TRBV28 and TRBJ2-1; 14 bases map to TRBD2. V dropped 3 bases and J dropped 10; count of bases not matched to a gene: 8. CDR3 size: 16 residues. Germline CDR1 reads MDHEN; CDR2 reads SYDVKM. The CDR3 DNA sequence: TGTGCCAGCAGTTTGGGACTAGCGGGGGATCTGGGGGAGCAGTTCTTC. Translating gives CASSLGLAGDLGEQFF.

CDR3 nucleotides: TGTGCCAGCAGAGCCTCTAGAGATACGCAGTATTTT. Its protein product is CASRASRDTQYF. The genes are TRBV2 and TRBJ2-3; D unresolved. In germline, CDR1 is SNHLY, CDR2 FYNNEI. The CDR3 loop spans 12 amino acids. V shed 6 bases and J shed 5 bases, with 9 bases lying between them. Filled out from reference TRBV2 and TRBJ2-3, the complete variable domain reads EPEVTQTPSHQVTQMGQEVILRCVPISNHLYFYWYRQILGQKVEFLVSFYNNEISEKSEIFDDQFSVERPDGSNFTLKIRSTKLEDSAMYFCASRASRDTQYFGPGTRLTVL.

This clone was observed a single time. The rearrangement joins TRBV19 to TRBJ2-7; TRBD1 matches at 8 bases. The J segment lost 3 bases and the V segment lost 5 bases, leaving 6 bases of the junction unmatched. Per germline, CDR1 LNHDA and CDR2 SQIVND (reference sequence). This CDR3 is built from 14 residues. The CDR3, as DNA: TGTGCCAGTAGTCCGACCGGGACAGGCTACGAGCAGTACTTC. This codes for CASSPTGTGYEQYF.

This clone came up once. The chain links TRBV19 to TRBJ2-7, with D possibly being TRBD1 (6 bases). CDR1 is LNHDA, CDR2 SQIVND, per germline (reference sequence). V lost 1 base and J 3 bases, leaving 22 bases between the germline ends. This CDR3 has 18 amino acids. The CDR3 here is CASSIGGGPHYLYYEQYF. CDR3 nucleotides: TGTGCCAGTAGTATAGGAGGGGGTCCGCATTACCTCTACTACGAGCAGTACTTC. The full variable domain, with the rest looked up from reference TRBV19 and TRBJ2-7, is DGGITQSPKYLFRKEGQNVTLSCEQNLNHDAMYWYRQDPGQGLRLIYYSQIVNDFQKGDIAEGYSVSREKKESFPLTVTSAQKNPTAFYLCASSIGGGPHYLYYEQYFGPGTRLTVT.

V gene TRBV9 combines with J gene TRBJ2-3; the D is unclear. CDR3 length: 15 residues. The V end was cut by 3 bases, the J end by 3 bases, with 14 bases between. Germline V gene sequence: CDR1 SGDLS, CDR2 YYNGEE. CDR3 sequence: CASSDIGVVTDTQYF. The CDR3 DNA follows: TGTGCCAGCAGCGATATCGGAGTAGTGACAGATACGCAGTATTTT.

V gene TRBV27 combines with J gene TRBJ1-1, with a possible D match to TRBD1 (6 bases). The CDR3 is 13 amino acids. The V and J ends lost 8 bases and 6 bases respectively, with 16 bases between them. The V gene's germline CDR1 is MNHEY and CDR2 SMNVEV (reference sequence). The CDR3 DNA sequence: TGTGCCAGCGGACGAATAGGGGGTCCTGAAGCTTTCTTT. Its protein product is CASGRIGGPEAFF.

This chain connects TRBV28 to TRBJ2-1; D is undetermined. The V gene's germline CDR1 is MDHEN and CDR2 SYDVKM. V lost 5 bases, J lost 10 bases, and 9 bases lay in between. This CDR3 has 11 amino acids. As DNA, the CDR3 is TGTGCCAGCAGTCTTTATTTAGAGCAGTTCTTC. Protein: CASSLYLEQFF. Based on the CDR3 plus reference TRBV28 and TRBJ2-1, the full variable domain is DVKVTQSSRYLVKRTGEKVFLECVQDMDHENMFWYRQDPGLGLRLIYFSYDVKMKEKGDIPEGYSVSREKKERFSLILESASTNQTSMYLCASSLYLEQFFGPGTRLTVL.

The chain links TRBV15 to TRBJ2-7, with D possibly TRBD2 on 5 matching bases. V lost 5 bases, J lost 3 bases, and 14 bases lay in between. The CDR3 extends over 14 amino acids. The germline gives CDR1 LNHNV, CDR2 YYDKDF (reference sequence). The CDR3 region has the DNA TGTGCCACCAGCCCCGGTAGCGAGCTCTACGAGCAGTACTTC. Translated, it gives CATSPGSELYEQYF.